This entry describes one TCR beta chain. Amplification used 60 Vbeta primers and 13 Jbeta primers. Some clones are missing from TCRdb's copy, which holds only in-frame ones; the method was immunoSEQ multiplex PCR. The sample contains approximately 190,000 clones, approximately 85% of which appear only once. The sample comes from a study of cytomegalovirus exposure and HLA in healthy donors. Across the whole study: Among around 200 million T cells, an earlier analysis found 95 million to 140 million unique TCR beta sequences.

The CDR3 consists of 14 residues. The V gene's germline CDR1 is SGHTA and CDR2 FQGNSA. Trimming took 1 base from V and 11 from J, leaving 15 bases between them. The genes are TRBV7-2 and TRBJ1-5; D is ambiguous. The receptor was derived from a woman aged 45 to 65 in good health and CMV-seropositive. The sequenced sample was PBMCs. The CDR3 DNA is TGTGCCAGCAGCTTAGAACCCCTTGGGAGGACCCAGCATTTT. It encodes CASSLEPLGRTQHF.